The source of this T cell receptor (beta chain) is a study of PD-1 blockade in classical Hodgkin lymphoma. All patients relapsed after autologous stem cell transplantation, and brentuximab vedotin exposure varied. Clones were read by immunoSEQ multiplex PCR, and TCRdb kept only the in-frame ones, dropping some. The table lists about 39,000 clones, around nine tenths of them singletons. Trimming pared 2 bases from V and 10 bases from J, leaving 10 bases between. Germline V gene lookup returns CDR1 SGHRS and CDR2 YFSETQ. The CDR3 is made up of 13 amino acids. Sequenced here: peripheral blood mononuclear cells (PBMCs), sampled at baseline. The TCR comes from a human donor with classical Hodgkin lymphoma. This sequence joins TRBV5-1 and TRBJ1-6; D may be TRBD1 (5 bases). CDR3 bases: TGCGCCAGCAGCTTTCAGGGCCGCTCACCCCTCCACTTT. Its translation: CASSFQGRSPLHF.